Below are 18 T cell receptor beta chains sequenced from a single sample in a study of Ad26.COV2.S vaccination and SARS-CoV-2 variants. Noted treatment: 19 received Ad26.COV2.S at low or high dose, single or two shots; about five received placebo; per-sample allocation not given. After the first vaccine or placebo injection, samples were drawn on day 63. Generated by immunoSEQ multiplex PCR, the TCRdb table keeps only in-frame clones and is missing some. The top ten hold 1.5% to 2% of the sample, which has some 300,000 clones, around 84% seen once. Here the sequenced sample was peripheral blood, taken in a trial of Ad26.COV2.S vaccine versus placebo. The origin of the receptors is a person between 18 and 59 years old who received the Ad26.COV2.S COVID-19 vaccine or a placebo.

The chain employs TRBV3-1 (or the pseudogene TRBV3-2) and TRBJ1-6, with D perhaps TRBD1 (6 bases). The V end was cut by 0 bases, the J end by 7 bases, with 10 bases between. The CDR3 is 15 amino acids. The V gene's germline CDR1 is LGHDT and CDR2 YNNKEL (reference sequence). CDR3 sequence: CASSQETGYNSPLHF. The DNA of the CDR3 is TGTGCCAGCAGCCAAGAAACAGGGTACAATTCACCCCTCCACTTT.

The CDR3 nucleotides are TGTGCCAGCAGTGAAGTCGGAGGGACCCGGGACAAGCAGTTCTTC. Its protein product is CASSEVGGTRDKQFF. The genes are TRBV6-1 and TRBJ2-1; tentatively, D is TRBD1 or TRBD2 (6 bases each). The CDR3 spans 15 residues. V was clipped by 1 base and J by 11 bases, with 18 bases between them. Germline V gives CDR1 MNHNS, CDR2 SASEGT.

This clone was counted only a few times. The chain couples TRBV21-1 to TRBJ2-7; TRBD1, the D gene given by the table, was not confirmed from the DNA. TRBV21-1 has pseudogene status. The CDR3 totals 15 residues. CDR3 loop: CASLGQGSESYEQYF. CDR3 nucleotide sequence: TGTGCCAGCCTTGGTCAGGGCAGCGAGTCCTACGAGCAGTACTTC.

The chain couples TRBV19 to TRBJ1-1, with 7 nucleotides matching TRBD1. J lost 0 bases, V lost 7 bases, and 5 bases had no gene match. CDR3 size: 14 residues. CDR1 is LNHDA and CDR2 is SQIVND in the germline V gene (reference sequence). In DNA form, the CDR3 reads TGTGCCAGTAATCAGGGGGTAATGAACACTGAAGCTTTCTTT. It yields the protein CASNQGVMNTEAFF.

V and J are TRBV10-3 and TRBJ1-1; TRBD1 is a possible D gene (6 bases). The V gene's germline CDR1 is ENHRY and CDR2 SYGVKD. This CDR3 has 17 amino acids. Trimming took 2 bases from V and 4 from J, leaving 20 bases between them. Here the CDR3 reads CAISEGSGGRAGTEAFF. In DNA form, the CDR3 reads TGTGCCATCAGTGAGGGGTCGGGGGGCAGGGCTGGCACTGAAGCTTTCTTT.

The J gene is TRBJ2-3, the V gene TRBV19; tentatively, D is TRBD2 (7 bases). Germline-derived CDR1 and CDR2 are LNHDA and SQIVND (reference sequence). V gave up 3 bases and J gave up 1 base, with 11 bases separating them. This CDR3 has 15 residues. The CDR3 coding sequence is TGTGCCAGTAGTATGGTCGGGGGGCGCACAGATACGCAGTATTTT. It is translated as CASSMVGGRTDTQYF. Full variable domain (rest looked up from reference TRBV19 and TRBJ2-3): DGGITQSPKYLFRKEGQNVTLSCEQNLNHDAMYWYRQDPGQGLRLIYYSQIVNDFQKGDIAEGYSVSREKKESFPLTVTSAQKNPTAFYLCASSMVGGRTDTQYFGPGTRLTVL.

The V and J genes are TRBV28 and TRBJ2-5; no reliable D call. The germline V gene has CDR1 MDHEN and CDR2 SYDVKM. V was pared by 4 bases and J by 1 base, with 7 bases between. The CDR3 length is 13 residues. CDR3 region: CASSWSAQETQYF. In DNA form, the CDR3 reads TGTGCCAGCAGTTGGTCAGCCCAAGAGACCCAGTACTTC. Full variable domain (missing parts from reference TRBV28 and TRBJ2-5): DVKVTQSSRYLVKRTGEKVFLECVQDMDHENMFWYRQDPGLGLRLIYFSYDVKMKEKGDIPEGYSVSREKKERFSLILESASTNQTSMYLCASSWSAQETQYFGPGTRLLVL.

This chain connects TRBV9 to TRBJ2-1, with D possibly matching TRBD2 (6 bases). V shed 0 bases and J shed 0 bases, with 7 bases lying between them. In germline, CDR1 is SGDLS, CDR2 YYNGEE. The CDR3 totals 15 residues. DNA for the CDR3: TGTGCCAGCAGCGTAGAGGAGGGCTCCTACAATGAGCAGTTCTTC. Protein product: CASSVEEGSYNEQFF.

V is TRBV29-1 and J is TRBJ2-7; D assignment may be TRBD1 or TRBD2 (7 bases each). Germline assignment: CDR1 SQVTM and CDR2 ANQGSEA. This CDR3 contains 14 residues. The ends were cut back, 7 bases at V and 7 bases at J, with 23 bases in the middle. CDR3 DNA sequence: TGCAGCGCGGTCACAGGGGCTCTCGGGGGGGAGCAGTACTTC. Amino acids: CSAVTGALGGEQYF.

The chain carries TRBV9 and TRBJ1-3; unclear D gene. Per the germline V gene, CDR1 is SGDLS and CDR2 is YYNGEE. The CDR3 loop spans 16 amino acids. Trimming shortened V by 0 bases and J by 1 base, and 11 bases separated the two germline ends. The CDR3 DNA reads as TGTGCCAGCAGCGTAGATGGGAACCAATCTGGAAACACCATATATTTT. It specifies CASSVDGNQSGNTIYF.

This chain links TRBV6-1 with TRBJ2-7, with D hard to call. V was cut by 1 base and J by 6 bases, with 7 bases left in between. The germline CDR1 and CDR2 sequences are MNHNS and SASEGT. This CDR3 has 12 residues. CDR3 amino acids: CASSEGSREQYF. The CDR3 DNA is TGTGCCAGCAGTGAAGGCAGTCGCGAGCAGTACTTC.

The chain carries TRBV5-6 and TRBJ1-2; perhaps TRBD1 as D (5 bases). V was pared by 6 bases and J by 7 bases, with 16 bases between. This CDR3 has 13 amino acids. Germline V gene lookup returns CDR1 SGHDT and CDR2 YYEEEE. CDR3 in DNA: TGTGCCAGCACCCCCCCCGGGGACCTTGGCTACACCTTC. The encoded protein is CASTPPGDLGYTF.

The chain recombines TRBV7-9 with TRBJ2-7; D possibly corresponds to TRBD1 (5 bases). With 5 bases removed from V and 5 bases from J, the gap between germline ends came to 16 bases. CDR3 size: 14 residues. Germline V gene sequence: CDR1 SEHNR, CDR2 FQNEAQ (reference sequence). CDR3 in DNA: TGTGCCAGCAGCCCGTTAGCAGGGTCCAACGAGCAGTACTTC. It specifies CASSPLAGSNEQYF.

The genes are TRBV20-1 and TRBJ1-1; TRBD1 might be the D (6 bases). The germline CDR1 and CDR2 sequences are DFQATT and SNEGSKA (reference sequence). The V end was cut by 6 bases, the J end by 7 bases, with 9 bases between. The CDR3 is made up of 10 amino acids. The CDR3 DNA sequence: TGCAGTGCCGCCAGGGGTGAAGCTTTCTTT. It yields the protein CSAARGEAFF.

The chain's CDR3 is CASSLLTSGGNTGELFF. CDR3 DNA: TGTGCCAGCAGCTTACTAACTAGCGGGGGGAACACCGGGGAGCTGTTTTTT. The chain carries TRBV7-9 and TRBJ2-2; TRBD2 matches at 11 bases. CDR1 and CDR2 (germline): SEHNR, FQNEAQ (reference sequence). Trimming took 2 bases from V and 1 from J; bases not matched to a gene: 3. The CDR3 runs 17 residues. Full variable domain (rest looked up from reference TRBV7-9 and TRBJ2-2): DTGVSQNPRHKITKRGQNVTFRCDPISEHNRLYWYRQTLGQGPEFLTYFQNEAQLEKSRLLSDRFSAERPKGSFSTLEIQRTEQGDSAMYLCASSLLTSGGNTGELFFGEGSRLTVL.

J is TRBJ1-1 and V is TRBV30, with D unclear. The CDR3 spans 11 residues. Trimming stripped 7 bases from V and 12 bases from J, with 18 bases between. The germline V gene encodes CDR1 GTSNPN and CDR2 SVGIG (reference sequence). CDR3 protein: CASRSFGLTFF. Written as DNA, the CDR3 is TGTGCCTCGCGGTCCTTCGGGTTAACTTTCTTT. The variable domain in full, completed from reference TRBV30 and TRBJ1-1, reads SQTIHQWPATLVQPVGSPLSLECTVEGTSNPNLYWYRQAAGRGLQLLFYSVGIGQISSEVPQNLSASRPQDRQFILSSKKLLLSDSGFYLCASRSFGLTFFGQGTRLTVV.

This chain uses TRBV18 with TRBJ1-6, with 7 bases aligning to TRBD1. In germline, CDR1 is KGHSH, CDR2 LQKENI. The CDR3 has 16 residues. J lost 4 bases, V lost 2 bases, and 5 bases had no gene match. The DNA of the CDR3 is TGTGCCAGCTCACCAAAAGGGACAGAATATAATTCACCCCTCCACTTT. Translation: CASSPKGTEYNSPLHF.

The chain uses TRBV30 and TRBJ1-1; no reliable D call. Germline CDR1 GTSNPN, CDR2 SVGIG (reference sequence). Trimming shortened V by 5 bases and J by 1 base, and 11 bases separated the two germline ends. The CDR3 contains 13 residues. CDR3 bases: TGTGCCTGGGACCTATATGGGAACACTGAAGCTTTCTTT. Its translation is CAWDLYGNTEAFF.